One and the same sample provided the 16 T cell receptor beta chains below, sequenced in a study of blood T cell repertoires in COVID-19. Sequencing used immunoSEQ multiplex PCR; TCRdb keeps in-frame clones, though not all of them. The sample contains roughly 140,000 clones, 75% to 90% of which appear only once. The sample was peripheral blood. The receptors here all came from a woman aged 40 to 50 with acute or convalescent COVID-19.

This clone was detected a few times. The genes are TRBV6-6 and TRBJ2-4; weak D call: TRBD1 (5 bases). CDR3 length: 14 residues. In germline, CDR1 is MNHNY, CDR2 SVGAGI (reference sequence). The germline V and J ends were trimmed by 2 bases and 4 bases, with 9 bases remaining between them. The CDR3 sequence: CASSYGAPKNIQYF. The CDR3 nucleotides are TGTGCCAGCAGTTACGGGGCGCCTAAAAACATTCAGTACTTC.

This clone was picked up one time. V and J are TRBV6-2 or TRBV6-3 and TRBJ1-5, with TRBD1 matching 8 bases. V shed 0 bases and J 3 bases; nucleotides not matched to a gene: 1. Germline CDR1 reads MNHEY; CDR2 reads SVGEGT. This CDR3 has 15 amino acids. The CDR3 region has the DNA TGTGCCAGCAGTTACTCACAGGGGGTCAATCAGCCCCAGCATTTT. As protein: CASSYSQGVNQPQHF.

V usage is TRBV19 and J usage is TRBJ1-1; 7 positions match TRBD1. Germline trimming cut 6 bases from V and 0 bases from J; bases unmatched to any gene: 13. The CDR3 sequence is 17 residues long. The germline CDR1 and CDR2 sequences are LNHDA and SQIVND (reference sequence). Written as DNA, the CDR3 is TGTGCCAGTAGCAAACGGACAGGCCAAATACTGAACACTGAAGCTTTCTTT. Its protein is CASSKRTGQILNTEAFF.

The rearrangement joins TRBV15 to TRBJ2-7; no definite D call. The CDR3 is 14 amino acids. Per germline, CDR1 LNHNV and CDR2 YYDKDF (reference sequence). Trimming stripped 3 bases from V and 6 bases from J, with 15 bases between. Here the CDR3 reads CATSREFTETEQYF. In DNA, the CDR3 is TGTGCCACCAGCAGGGAGTTCACGGAAACCGAGCAGTACTTC.

This chain connects TRBV30 to TRBJ1-2; no reliable D call. The CDR3 is made up of 14 amino acids. The germline gives CDR1 GTSNPN, CDR2 SVGIG (reference sequence). V dropped 5 bases and J dropped 4 bases, with 17 bases sitting between them. The CDR3 DNA follows: TGTGCCTGGTCCCTGGGGAGGACGGGCTATGGCTACACCTTC. Residues: CAWSLGRTGYGYTF.

The gene calls are TRBV28 and TRBJ1-6, with unresolved D. V lost 2 bases and J 11 bases, leaving 19 bases between the germline ends. This CDR3 has 16 residues. Germline V CDR1 and CDR2: MDHEN, SYDVKM. The CDR3 protein is CASSLMTDSLLAPLHF. For the CDR3, the DNA is TGTGCCAGCAGTTTAATGACCGACTCCCTTCTGGCACCCCTCCACTTT.

This chain links TRBV5-4 with TRBJ2-7; TRBD1 agrees at 9 bases. V shed 3 bases, J shed 3 bases, and the junction held 10 bases outside the gene matches. There are 16 residues in the CDR3. CDR1 SGHNT and CDR2 YYREEE come from the germline V gene (reference sequence). This CDR3 is CASSSNPGTGNYEQYF. The CDR3, as DNA: TGTGCCAGCAGCTCCAACCCCGGGACAGGGAACTACGAGCAGTACTTC.

The chain links TRBV2 to TRBJ1-2; D uncertain. Germline V lookup: CDR1 SNHLY, CDR2 FYNNEI. The CDR3 covers 13 residues. V was pared by 3 bases and J by 5 bases, with 10 bases between. This chain's CDR3 is CASSEGRNYGYTF. CDR3 in DNA: TGTGCCAGCAGTGAGGGCAGGAATTATGGCTACACCTTC.

The rearrangement links TRBV24-1 to TRBJ2-3, with 12 bases aligning to TRBD2. Trimming at V came to 3 bases and at J to 0 bases, leaving 9 bases not matched to a gene. This CDR3 comprises 19 residues. Germline assignment: CDR1 KGHDR and CDR2 SFDVKD. The DNA of the CDR3 is TGTGCCACCAGTGATCGACTAGCGGGAGAGGGCAGGAGCACAGATACGCAGTATTTT. Amino acid sequence: CATSDRLAGEGRSTDTQYF.

To note about this clone: In the same sample, other DNA sequences code for this CDR3. This CDR3 is CASSVDSNEQFF. CDR3 DNA sequence: TGTGCCAGCAGCGTAGACAGCAATGAGCAGTTCTTC. This chain uses TRBV9 with TRBJ2-1; D is ambiguous. CDR1 SGDLS and CDR2 YYNGEE come from the germline V gene. CDR3 size: 12 residues. The V end lost 0 bases, the J end lost 6 bases, and 4 bases lay between the germline ends.

The rearrangement uses TRBV5-1 and TRBJ2-5; D might be TRBD1 (5 bases). The ends were cut back, 1 base at V and 5 bases at J, with 15 bases in the middle. The CDR3 runs to 15 residues. The germline V gene has CDR1 SGHRS and CDR2 YFSETQ. This chain's CDR3 is CASSLSGQSTETQYF. The CDR3, as DNA: TGCGCCAGCAGCTTGAGTGGACAATCTACCGAGACCCAGTACTTC. The variable domain in full, completed from reference TRBV5-1 and TRBJ2-5, reads KAGVTQTPRYLIKTRGQQVTLSCSPISGHRSVSWYQQTPGQGLQFLFEYFSETQRNKGNFPGRFSGRQFSNSRSEMNVSTLELGDSALYLCASSLSGQSTETQYFGPGTRLLVL.

The rearrangement uses TRBV11-2 and TRBJ2-7; possibly TRBD2 for D (6 bases). This CDR3 is built from 14 residues. Germline V gene sequence: CDR1 SGHAT, CDR2 FQNNGV. Between the trimmed V and J ends, which lost 4 bases and 1 base, there was a span of 11 bases. CDR3 protein: CASSSDYLSYEQYF. The CDR3 DNA sequence: TGTGCCAGCAGCTCGGACTATCTATCCTACGAGCAGTACTTC.

The rearrangement links TRBV29-1 to TRBJ2-1, with 7 bases fitting TRBD2. Germline CDR1 and CDR2: SQVTM and ANQGSEA. The CDR3 is 13 amino acids. V lost 6 bases, J lost 4 bases, and 6 bases stayed unmatched. The chain's CDR3 is CSVPASGYNEQFF. The CDR3 DNA follows: TGCAGCGTCCCGGCTAGCGGTTACAATGAGCAGTTCTTC.

This chain links TRBV5-5 with TRBJ2-4; maybe TRBD1 (5 bases). V was pared by 6 bases and J by 8 bases, with 15 bases between. Germline CDR1 is SGHKS and CDR2 is YYEKEE (reference sequence). This CDR3 spans 13 amino acids. In DNA form, the CDR3 reads TGTGCCAGCACAGTCAGGGTAGGCGACATTCAGTACTTC. It encodes CASTVRVGDIQYF. Variable domain in full (rest from reference TRBV5-5 and TRBJ2-4): DAGVTQSPTHLIKTRGQQVTLRCSPISGHKSVSWYQQVLGQGPQFIFQYYEKEERGRGNFPDRFSARQFPNYSSELNVNALLLGDSALYLCASTVRVGDIQYFGAGTRLSVL.

The chain links TRBV28 to TRBJ1-5; a possible D gene is TRBD1 (6 bases). Germline V gene lookup returns CDR1 MDHEN and CDR2 SYDVKM. Trimming stripped 6 bases from V and 5 bases from J, with 14 bases between. This CDR3 has 14 residues. CDR3 nucleotides: TGTGCCAGCAGACCACTCTCAGGGGATCAGCCCCAGCATTTT. Translated, it gives CASRPLSGDQPQHF.

This chain connects TRBV3-1 (or the pseudogene TRBV3-2) to TRBJ1-5; D gene ambiguous. The V end was cut by 1 base, the J end by 9 bases, with 13 bases between. The CDR3 loop spans 14 amino acids. CDR1 and CDR2 from the germline V gene are LGHDT and YNNKEL (reference sequence). The CDR3 DNA reads TGTGCCAGCAGCCAAGTACCACATTCCGCGCCCCAGCATTTT. It translates to CASSQVPHSAPQHF.